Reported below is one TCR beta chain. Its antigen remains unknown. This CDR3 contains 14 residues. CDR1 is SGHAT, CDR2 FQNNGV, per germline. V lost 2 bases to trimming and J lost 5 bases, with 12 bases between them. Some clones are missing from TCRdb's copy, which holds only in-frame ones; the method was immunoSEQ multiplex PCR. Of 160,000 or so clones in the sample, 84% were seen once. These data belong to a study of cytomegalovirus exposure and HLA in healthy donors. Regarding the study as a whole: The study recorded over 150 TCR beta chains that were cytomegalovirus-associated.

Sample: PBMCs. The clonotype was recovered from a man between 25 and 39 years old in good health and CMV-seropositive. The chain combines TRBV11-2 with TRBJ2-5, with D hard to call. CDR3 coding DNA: TGTGCCAGCAGCTTACCCGAGGTCCGGGAGACCCAGTACTTC. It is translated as CASSLPEVRETQYF.